The 11 T cell receptor beta chains presented below share a single source sample, sequenced in a study of Graves' ophthalmopathy and Graves' hyperthyroidism. Scientists amplified the TCR beta CDR3 regions from RNA transcripts. First-round RT-PCR relied on HTBI primers, and a second-round multiplex PCR came next. TCRdb re-analysed the multiplex PCR reads in MiXCR, keeping a single row per CDR3 protein. The table includes about 700,000 distinct CDR3 sequences, over 40% detected once. Sequenced sample: peripheral blood. The source is an adult man with Graves' ophthalmopathy.

This rearrangement joins TRBV6-5 to TRBJ1-1; 9 bases are shared with TRBD1. The CDR3 has 17 residues. Germline V gives CDR1 MNHEY, CDR2 SVGAGI. The V gene end was trimmed by 4 bases and the J gene end by 2 bases; junction bases not matched to a gene: 11. The CDR3 coding sequence is TGTGCCAGCAGTTCTACGGGACAGGGACGGGGTAACACTGAAGCTTTCTTT. Residues: CASSSTGQGRGNTEAFF.

Of note for this clonotype: Given a much more abundant clone one base away, this may be a read error. This chain uses TRBV20-1 with TRBJ1-2; D is uncertain. This CDR3 is built from 13 residues. The germline V gene has CDR1 DFQATT and CDR2 SNEGSKA (reference sequence). Deletions cut 0 bases from V and 4 bases from J, with 9 bases between. CDR3 bases: TGCAGTGCTAGAGAGATAACCAGCTATGGCTACACCTTC. Its protein is CSAREITSYGYTF.

J is TRBJ1-6 and V is TRBV6-5; 9 nucleotides agree with TRBD1. Germline values: CDR1 MNHEY, CDR2 SVGAGI. CDR3 length equals 15 residues. The trim removed 2 bases at V and 9 bases at J, leaving 5 bases unmatched. Written as DNA, the CDR3 is TGTGCCAGCAGTTACCAAGACAGGGGGGGTTCACCCCTCCACTTT. The encoded protein is CASSYQDRGGSPLHF.

This clonotype was seen at least ten times. The J gene is TRBJ1-6, the V gene TRBV9; the D gene is possibly TRBD1 (5 bases). Trimming removed 1 base at V and 9 bases at J, with 11 bases between. Germline CDR1 is SGDLS and CDR2 is YYNGEE. This CDR3 comprises 14 residues. CDR3 region: CASSVTSGLSPLHF. In DNA, the CDR3 is TGTGCCAGCAGCGTAACGTCGGGACTTTCACCCCTCCACTTT.

Details on this clonotype: One base away lies a much larger clone, so this may be a sequencing read error. The chain couples TRBV20-1 to TRBJ2-7; perhaps TRBD1 as D (7 bases). The CDR3 runs to 14 residues. Trimming left V 1 base short and J 9 bases short, with 19 bases between. CDR1 and CDR2 (germline): DFQATT, SNEGSKA (reference sequence). The CDR3 DNA follows: TGCAGTGCTAGAGTCAGCAGGGGGGTCGACGTGCAGTACTTC. Encoded protein: CSARVSRGVDVQYF.

A word on this clonotype: A single base separates this from a much larger clone, so it may be a read error. V and J are TRBV14 and TRBJ2-7, with D possibly being TRBD2 (5 bases). The length of the CDR3 is 13 residues. From germline, CDR1 is SGHDN and CDR2 FVKESK. V was shortened by 3 bases and J by 2 bases, with 8 bases between the two germline ends. In DNA form, the CDR3 reads TGTGCCAGCAGCCATGCGGGCGCCTACGAGCAGTACTTC. Translation: CASSHAGAYEQYF.

Note on this clonotype: This may stem from a read error, because a much larger clone lies one nucleotide away. The DNA of the CDR3 is TGTGCCAGCAGCAAAGATTGGGAGCCTGGGGCCAACGTCCTGACTTTC. This gives the protein CASSKDWEPGANVLTF. V usage is TRBV7-4 and J usage is TRBJ2-6; possible D gene TRBD2, 5 bases. There are 16 residues in the CDR3. The germline gives CDR1 SGHVT, CDR2 SQSDAQ. Trimming pared 5 bases from V and 2 bases from J, leaving 13 bases between.

The V gene is TRBV9, the J gene TRBJ1-3; D gene ambiguous. The germline V and J ends were trimmed by 0 bases and 2 bases, with 9 bases remaining between them. CDR3 length equals 15 residues. Germline V lookup: CDR1 SGDLS, CDR2 YYNGEE. In DNA form, the CDR3 reads TGTGCCAGCAGCGTAGATGTCGACCCTGGAAACACCATATATTTT. Amino acids: CASSVDVDPGNTIYF.

J is TRBJ2-5 and V is TRBV30, with D unclear. The CDR3 consists of 13 residues. Per germline, CDR1 GTSNPN and CDR2 SVGIG (reference sequence). Trimming took off 0 bases at V and 5 bases at J, with 10 bases between the two ends. The CDR3 region is CAWSVRLRETQYF. The CDR3 DNA follows: TGTGCCTGGAGTGTACGCCTGAGGGAGACCCAGTACTTC.

This rearrangement joins TRBV2 to TRBJ2-5, with D possibly called TRBD1 or TRBD2 (5 bases each). The germline gives CDR1 SNHLY, CDR2 FYNNEI. The CDR3 length is 12 residues. Trimming cost V 6 bases and J 6 bases, with 11 bases left between them. CDR3 sequence reads: CASSGATKTQYF. The DNA for the CDR3 is TGTGCCAGCAGCGGGGCAACTAAGACCCAGTACTTC.

A remark on this clonotype: This clone may be a read error of a much larger clone one base away. The chain couples TRBV10-3 to TRBJ1-5, with D uncertain. The CDR3 is 12 amino acids. Germline CDR1 and CDR2: ENHRY and SYGVKD. V gave up 6 bases and J gave up 5 bases, with 8 bases separating them. The CDR3 DNA reads as TGTGCCATCAGGGGCGCGGATCAGCCCCAGCATTTT. This encodes CAIRGADQPQHF.